This TCR beta chain appears in the sequencing data of a study of persistence of HIV-infected CD4 T cells. At the level of the study: Donors were ART-treated; their CMV- and Gag-responding CD4+ T cells were isolated.

V was cut by 6 bases and J by 0 bases, with 9 bases left in between. The CDR3 has 14 amino acids. Per germline, CDR1 LGHDT and CDR2 YNNKEL (reference sequence). The immunoSEQ assay was version 4, run in survey mode. Template was genomic DNA at about 9.8 ng/uL, with up to about 1 ug used per sample. Sequencing used immunoSEQ multiplex PCR; TCRdb keeps in-frame clones, though not all of them. This sample carries roughly 41,000 clones, roughly 80% of them seen once, and the ten largest clones take roughly 1.5%. Cells were stimulated with CMV-infected fibroblast lysates at approximately 10 ug/mL. Memory cells lacking CD40L and CD69 with high CD45RO were sorted. Before stimulation, PBMCs underwent CD8+ T cell depletion. Study findings and constraints: Compared with CD3/CD28-stimulated cells, CMV- and Gag-responding cells showed lower TCRbeta richness.

A note on this clone: Its matching antigen is unknown.

Sequencing was performed on CD4+ T cells sorted from PBMCs after roughly 20-hour stimulation, taken from a patient who received antiretroviral therapy. The chain is built from TRBV3-1 (or the pseudogene TRBV3-2) and TRBJ2-1; no firm D call. The sequence came from an adult man with HIV who was CMV-seropositive. The CDR3 loop reads CASSPRRSYNEQFF. CDR3 in DNA: TGTGCCAGCAGTCCGCGTCGCTCCTACAATGAGCAGTTCTTC.